The rows below give T cell receptor beta chains drawn from one sample of a study of human T cells and chemical hapten exposure. TCRdb redid the calling of the RACE reads with MiXCR, one entry per CDR3 protein. The sample contains 300,000 to 450,000 distinct CDR3 sequences, around 5.5% of which appear only once. This specimen was whole blood, taken in connection with sensitization to the hapten diphenylcyclopropenone (DPC). These receptors were obtained from a woman in her 50s with alopecia areata. Some clones in this sample may be carry-over from other donors' samples. The CDR3 runs from the conserved cysteine through the conserved F or W. Fields, in order: J gene, D gene, V gene, CDR3 length, clone size, CDR3 protein, CDR3 DNA. A D gene is named only where the DNA matches it firmly. The listing skips clone size in some rows; elsewhere it reads once, few, many or a size class.

J gene: TRBJ2-1
D gene: .
V gene: TRBV9
CDR3 length: 12
clone size: many
CDR3 protein: CASSVAGDEQFF
CDR3 DNA: TGTGCCAGCAGCGTAGCTGGGGATGAGCAGTTCTTC

J gene: TRBJ2-2
D gene: .
V gene: TRBV14
CDR3 length: 16
clone size: many
CDR3 protein: CASSFTLPTGAGELFF
CDR3 DNA: TGTGCCAGCAGCTTCACTCTCCCGACAGGCGCCGGGGAGCTGTTTTTT

J gene: TRBJ2-3
D gene: .
V gene: TRBV27
CDR3 length: 16
clone size: .
CDR3 protein: CASSRGPGASTDTQYF
CDR3 DNA: TGTGCCAGCAGTAGGGGTCCGGGGGCAAGCACAGATACGCAGTATTTT

J gene: TRBJ1-5
D gene: .
V gene: TRBV12-3/TRBV12-4
CDR3 length: 14
clone size: .
CDR3 protein: CASSLAGVNQPQHF
CDR3 DNA: TGTGCCAGCAGTCTAGCTGGAGTTAATCAGCCCCAGCATTTT

J gene: TRBJ2-5
D gene: TRBD2
V gene: TRBV5-1
CDR3 length: 16
clone size: many
CDR3 protein: CASSFSLAGPQETQYF
CDR3 DNA: TGCGCCAGCAGCTTTAGCCTAGCGGGCCCCCAAGAGACCCAGTACTTC

J gene: TRBJ2-7
D gene: TRBD1
V gene: TRBV9
CDR3 length: 15
clone size: many
CDR3 protein: CASSEGTGVSYEQYF
CDR3 DNA: TGTGCCAGCAGCGAAGGGACAGGGGTATCCTACGAGCAGTACTTC

J gene: TRBJ2-1
D gene: TRBD2
V gene: TRBV5-1
CDR3 length: 17
clone size: many
CDR3 protein: CASSQTSGRAQYNEQFF
CDR3 DNA: TGCGCCAGCAGCCAAACTAGCGGGAGGGCCCAGTACAATGAGCAGTTCTTC

J gene: TRBJ1-1
D gene: .
V gene: TRBV2
CDR3 length: 15
clone size: .
CDR3 protein: CASSVRQGINTEAFF
CDR3 DNA: TGTGCCAGCAGTGTTAGGCAGGGGATAAACACTGAAGCTTTCTTT

J gene: TRBJ1-5
D gene: .
V gene: TRBV4-1
CDR3 length: 16
clone size: many
CDR3 protein: CASSQVIRAGHQPQHF
CDR3 DNA: TGCGCCAGCAGCCAAGTGATAAGGGCAGGGCACCAGCCCCAGCATTTT

J gene: TRBJ2-7
D gene: .
V gene: TRBV7-9
CDR3 length: 13
clone size: many
CDR3 protein: CASSPSSSYEQYF
CDR3 DNA: TGTGCCAGCAGCCCTAGTAGCTCCTACGAGCAGTACTTC

J gene: TRBJ1-2
D gene: TRBD1
V gene: TRBV18
CDR3 length: 15
clone size: many
CDR3 protein: CASSPLGQLTYGYTF
CDR3 DNA: TGTGCCAGCTCACCGTTGGGACAGCTTACATATGGCTACACCTTC

J gene: TRBJ1-1
D gene: .
V gene: TRBV20-1
CDR3 length: 11
clone size: many
CDR3 protein: CSAPQSIEAFF
CDR3 DNA: TGCAGTGCACCGCAGTCGATTGAAGCTTTCTTT

J gene: TRBJ1-1
D gene: .
V gene: TRBV6-5
CDR3 length: 14
clone size: .
CDR3 protein: CASSYVLGDTEAFF
CDR3 DNA: TGTGCCAGCAGTTACGTTTTAGGGGACACTGAAGCTTTCTTT

J gene: TRBJ2-1
D gene: TRBD2
V gene: TRBV27
CDR3 length: 16
clone size: few
CDR3 protein: CASSFPPNGRGREQFF
CDR3 DNA: TGTGCCAGCAGTTTTCCCCCCAACGGGAGGGGTCGTGAGCAGTTCTTC

J gene: TRBJ1-2
D gene: .
V gene: TRBV2
CDR3 length: 15
clone size: few
CDR3 protein: CASSSDNWGRGGYTF
CDR3 DNA: TGTGCCAGCAGTTCGGACAATTGGGGGAGAGGTGGCTACACCTTC

J gene: TRBJ2-3
D gene: .
V gene: TRBV7-2
CDR3 length: 13
clone size: few
CDR3 protein: CASSFGFPDTQYF
CDR3 DNA: TGTGCCAGCAGCTTTGGATTTCCCGATACGCAGTATTTT

J gene: TRBJ1-1
D gene: .
V gene: TRBV6-2/TRBV6-3
CDR3 length: 14
clone size: many
CDR3 protein: CASSYQGRGTEAFF
CDR3 DNA: TGTGCCAGCAGTTACCAGGGGCGAGGGACTGAAGCTTTCTTT

J gene: TRBJ1-1
D gene: .
V gene: TRBV14
CDR3 length: 13
clone size: .
CDR3 protein: CASSTGMITEAFF
CDR3 DNA: TGTGCCAGCAGCACAGGGATGATCACTGAAGCTTTCTTT